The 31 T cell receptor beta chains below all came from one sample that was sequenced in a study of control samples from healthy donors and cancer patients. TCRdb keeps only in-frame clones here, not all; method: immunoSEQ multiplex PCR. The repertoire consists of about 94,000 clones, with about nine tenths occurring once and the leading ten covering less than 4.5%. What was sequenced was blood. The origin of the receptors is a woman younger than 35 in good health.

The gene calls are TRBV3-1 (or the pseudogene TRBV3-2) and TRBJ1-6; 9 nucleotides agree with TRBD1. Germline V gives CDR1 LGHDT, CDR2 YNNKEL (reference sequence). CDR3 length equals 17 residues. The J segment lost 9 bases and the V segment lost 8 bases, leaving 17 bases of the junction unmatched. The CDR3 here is CASGQGKGRLEASPLHF. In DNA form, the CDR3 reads TGTGCCAGCGGACAGGGGAAAGGGAGACTGGAGGCTTCACCCCTCCACTTT.

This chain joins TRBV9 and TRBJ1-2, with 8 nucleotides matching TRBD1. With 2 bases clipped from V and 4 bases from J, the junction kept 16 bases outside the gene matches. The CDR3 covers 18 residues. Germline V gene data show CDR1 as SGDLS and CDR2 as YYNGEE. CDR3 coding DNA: TGTGCCAGCAGCGTTGAAACAGGGGGGGGAGCTTGGCCCTATGGCTACACCTTC. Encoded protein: CASSVETGGGAWPYGYTF.

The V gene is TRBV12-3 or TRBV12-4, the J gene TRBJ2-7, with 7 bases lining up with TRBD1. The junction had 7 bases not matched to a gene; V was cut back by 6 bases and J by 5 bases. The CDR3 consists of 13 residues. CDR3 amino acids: CASSLDRVNEQYF. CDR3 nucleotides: TGTGCCAGCAGCCTTGACAGGGTGAACGAGCAGTACTTC.

The CDR3 bases are TGTGCCAGCAGCTATAGGACGGGTTCACCCCTCCACTTT. Translated, it gives CASSYRTGSPLHF. This chain joins TRBV7-9 and TRBJ1-6; no definite D call. CDR3 size: 13 residues. Germline loops: CDR1 SEHNR, CDR2 FQNEAQ (reference sequence). V gave up 4 bases and J gave up 9 bases, with 10 bases separating them.

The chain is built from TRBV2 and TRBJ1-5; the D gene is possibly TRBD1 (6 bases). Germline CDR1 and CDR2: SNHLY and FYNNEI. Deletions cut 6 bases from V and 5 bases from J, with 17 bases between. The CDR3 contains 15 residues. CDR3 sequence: CASSFERDTYQPQHF. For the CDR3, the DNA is TGTGCCAGCAGCTTTGAGCGGGACACCTATCAGCCCCAGCATTTT.

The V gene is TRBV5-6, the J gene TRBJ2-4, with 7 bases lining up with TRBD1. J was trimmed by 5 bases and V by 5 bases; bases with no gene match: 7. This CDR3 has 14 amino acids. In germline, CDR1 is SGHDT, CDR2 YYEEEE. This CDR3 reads CASRIQGWENIQYF. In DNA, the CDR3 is TGTGCCAGCAGGATACAGGGGTGGGAAAACATTCAGTACTTC.

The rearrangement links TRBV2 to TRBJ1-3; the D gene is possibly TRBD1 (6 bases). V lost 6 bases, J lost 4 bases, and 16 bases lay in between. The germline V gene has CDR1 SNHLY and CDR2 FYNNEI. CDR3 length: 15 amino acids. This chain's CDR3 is CASSEQGDPGNTIYF. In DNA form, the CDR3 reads TGTGCCAGCAGCGAACAGGGTGATCCAGGAAACACCATATATTTT.

The CDR3 DNA follows: TGTGCCAGCAGCTCCTCCCACGGCTACACCTTC. Its protein is CASSSSHGYTF. The chain employs TRBV5-5 and TRBJ1-2; D is unclear. V lost 3 bases, J lost 8 bases, and 8 bases lay in between. The germline gives CDR1 SGHKS, CDR2 YYEKEE (reference sequence). The CDR3 length is 11 residues.

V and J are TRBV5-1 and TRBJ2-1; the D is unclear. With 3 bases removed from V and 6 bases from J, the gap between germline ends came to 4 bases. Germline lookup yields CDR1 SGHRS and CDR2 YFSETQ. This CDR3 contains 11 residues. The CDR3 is CASSSGNEQFF. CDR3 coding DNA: TGCGCCAGCAGCTCAGGCAATGAGCAGTTCTTC.

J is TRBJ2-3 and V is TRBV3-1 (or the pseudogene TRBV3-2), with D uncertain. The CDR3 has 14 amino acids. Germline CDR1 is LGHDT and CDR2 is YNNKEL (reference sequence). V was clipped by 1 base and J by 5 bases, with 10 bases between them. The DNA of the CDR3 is TGTGCCAGCAGCCAAGGGGGTAGTGTAGATACGCAGTATTTT. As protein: CASSQGGSVDTQYF.

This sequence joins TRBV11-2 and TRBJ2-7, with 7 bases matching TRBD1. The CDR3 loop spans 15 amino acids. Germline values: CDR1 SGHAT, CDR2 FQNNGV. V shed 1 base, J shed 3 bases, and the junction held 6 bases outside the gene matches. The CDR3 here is CASSLGLGTDYEQYF. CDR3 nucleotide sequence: TGTGCCAGCAGCTTAGGCCTCGGGACAGACTACGAGCAGTACTTC.

The CDR3 coding sequence is TGTGCCTGGAGCCCCAGACAGCCTCTCAACTATGGCTACACCTTC. Protein product: CAWSPRQPLNYGYTF. This chain uses TRBV30 with TRBJ1-2, with TRBD1 as a possible D gene (5 bases). The CDR3 sequence is 15 residues long. Germline V lookup: CDR1 GTSNPN, CDR2 SVGIG (reference sequence). V was pared by 3 bases and J by 2 bases, with 16 bases between.

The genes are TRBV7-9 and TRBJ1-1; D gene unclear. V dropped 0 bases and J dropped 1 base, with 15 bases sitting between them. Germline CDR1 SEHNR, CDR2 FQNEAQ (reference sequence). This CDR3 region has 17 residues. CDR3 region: CASSLAVGTTSNTEAFF. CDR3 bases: TGTGCCAGCAGCTTAGCCGTGGGTACAACCTCGAACACTGAAGCTTTCTTT.

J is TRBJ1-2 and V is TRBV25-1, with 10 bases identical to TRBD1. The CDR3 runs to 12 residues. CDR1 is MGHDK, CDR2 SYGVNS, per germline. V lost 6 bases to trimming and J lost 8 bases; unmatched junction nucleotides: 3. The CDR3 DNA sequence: TGTGCCAGCAGCGAGACAGGGGGCGGCTACACCTTC. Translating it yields CASSETGGGYTF.

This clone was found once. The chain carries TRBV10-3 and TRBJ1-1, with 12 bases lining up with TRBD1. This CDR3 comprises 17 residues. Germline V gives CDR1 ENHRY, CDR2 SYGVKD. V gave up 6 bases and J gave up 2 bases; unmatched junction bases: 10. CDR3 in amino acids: CAIRGRGTGGTNTEAFF. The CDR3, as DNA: TGTGCCATCAGAGGAAGGGGGACAGGGGGCACCAACACTGAAGCTTTCTTT.

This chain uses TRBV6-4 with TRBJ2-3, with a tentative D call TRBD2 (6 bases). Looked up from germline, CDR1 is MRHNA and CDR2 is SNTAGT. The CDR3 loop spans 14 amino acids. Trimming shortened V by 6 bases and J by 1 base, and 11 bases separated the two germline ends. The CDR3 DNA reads TGTGCCAGCAGCGACGGCGGGGGCACAGATACGCAGTATTTT. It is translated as CASSDGGGTDTQYF.

CDR3 residues: CASSRDRLNQPQHF. The CDR3 bases are TGTGCCAGCAGTAGGGACAGACTCAATCAGCCCCAGCATTTT. V and J are TRBV28 and TRBJ1-5; TRBD1 agrees at 7 bases. The CDR3 contains 14 residues. CDR1 and CDR2 (germline): MDHEN, SYDVKM. Trimming removed 5 bases from V and 3 bases from J; junction bases left unmatched: 4.

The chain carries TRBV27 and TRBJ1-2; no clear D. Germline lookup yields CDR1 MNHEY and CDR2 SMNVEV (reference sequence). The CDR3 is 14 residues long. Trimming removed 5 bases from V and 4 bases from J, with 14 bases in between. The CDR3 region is CASSNSRASYGYTF. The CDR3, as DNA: TGTGCCAGCAGTAACTCCCGGGCCTCCTATGGCTACACCTTC.

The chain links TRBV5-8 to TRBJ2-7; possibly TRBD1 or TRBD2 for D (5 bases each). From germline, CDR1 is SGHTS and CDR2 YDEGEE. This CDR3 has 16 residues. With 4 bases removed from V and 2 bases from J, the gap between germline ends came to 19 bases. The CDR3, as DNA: TGTGCCAGCAGCGGGTACCGGGACGGACGACCCTACGAGCAGTACTTC. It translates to CASSGYRDGRPYEQYF.

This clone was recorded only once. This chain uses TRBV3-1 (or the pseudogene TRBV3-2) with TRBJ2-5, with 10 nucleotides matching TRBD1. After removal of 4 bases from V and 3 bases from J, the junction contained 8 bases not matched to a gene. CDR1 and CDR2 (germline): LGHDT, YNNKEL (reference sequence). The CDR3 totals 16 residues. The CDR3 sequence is CASSRYTGTGEETQYF. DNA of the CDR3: TGTGCCAGCAGCCGGTACACCGGGACAGGGGAAGAGACCCAGTACTTC.

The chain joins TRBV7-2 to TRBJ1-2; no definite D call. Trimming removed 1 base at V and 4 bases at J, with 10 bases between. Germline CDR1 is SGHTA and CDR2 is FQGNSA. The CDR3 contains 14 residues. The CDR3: CASSLDRGGYGYTF. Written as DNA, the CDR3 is TGTGCCAGCAGCTTAGATCGGGGAGGCTATGGCTACACCTTC.

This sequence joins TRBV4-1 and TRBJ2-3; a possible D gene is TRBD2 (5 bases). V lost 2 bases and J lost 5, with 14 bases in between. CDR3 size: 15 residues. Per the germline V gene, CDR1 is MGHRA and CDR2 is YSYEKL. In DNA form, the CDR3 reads TGCGCCAGCAGCCAAATTACCCGCGGGCAAGATACGCAGTATTTT. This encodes CASSQITRGQDTQYF.

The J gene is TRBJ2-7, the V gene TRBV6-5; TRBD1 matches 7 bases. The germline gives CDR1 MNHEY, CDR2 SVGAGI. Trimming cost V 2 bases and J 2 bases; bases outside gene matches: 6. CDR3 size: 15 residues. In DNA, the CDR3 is TGTGCCAGCAGTTACCAGGGACAGTATCCCTACGAGCAGTACTTC. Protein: CASSYQGQYPYEQYF.

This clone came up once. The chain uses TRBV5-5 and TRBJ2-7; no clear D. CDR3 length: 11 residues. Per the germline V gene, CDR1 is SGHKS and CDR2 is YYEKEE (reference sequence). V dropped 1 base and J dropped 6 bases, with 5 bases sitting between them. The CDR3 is CASSLSIEQYF. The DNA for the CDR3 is TGTGCCAGCAGCTTGTCTATCGAGCAGTACTTC. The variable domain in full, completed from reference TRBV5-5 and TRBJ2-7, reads DAGVTQSPTHLIKTRGQQVTLRCSPISGHKSVSWYQQVLGQGPQFIFQYYEKEERGRGNFPDRFSARQFPNYSSELNVNALLLGDSALYLCASSLSIEQYFGPGTRLTVT.

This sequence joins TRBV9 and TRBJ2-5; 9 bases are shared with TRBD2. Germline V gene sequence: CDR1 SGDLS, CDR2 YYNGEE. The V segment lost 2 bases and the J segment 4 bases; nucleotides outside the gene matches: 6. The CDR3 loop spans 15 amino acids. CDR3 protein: CASSVSGGPGETQYF. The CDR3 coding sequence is TGTGCCAGCAGCGTCAGCGGGGGGCCAGGAGAGACCCAGTACTTC.

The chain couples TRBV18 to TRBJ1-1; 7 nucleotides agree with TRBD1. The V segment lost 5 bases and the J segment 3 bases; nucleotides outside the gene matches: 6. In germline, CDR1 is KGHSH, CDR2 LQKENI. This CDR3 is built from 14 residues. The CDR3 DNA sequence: TGTGCCAGCTCATCGGGACAGCTGCACACTGAAGCTTTCTTT. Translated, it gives CASSSGQLHTEAFF.

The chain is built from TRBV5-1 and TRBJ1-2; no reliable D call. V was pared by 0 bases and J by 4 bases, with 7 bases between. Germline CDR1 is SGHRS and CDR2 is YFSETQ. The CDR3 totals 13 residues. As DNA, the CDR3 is TGCGCCAGCAGCTTGGTAGGCGGCTATGGCTACACCTTC. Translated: CASSLVGGYGYTF. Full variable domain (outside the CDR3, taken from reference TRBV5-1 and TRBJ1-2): KAGVTQTPRYLIKTRGQQVTLSCSPISGHRSVSWYQQTPGQGLQFLFEYFSETQRNKGNFPGRFSGRQFSNSRSEMNVSTLELGDSALYLCASSLVGGYGYTFGSGTRLTVV.

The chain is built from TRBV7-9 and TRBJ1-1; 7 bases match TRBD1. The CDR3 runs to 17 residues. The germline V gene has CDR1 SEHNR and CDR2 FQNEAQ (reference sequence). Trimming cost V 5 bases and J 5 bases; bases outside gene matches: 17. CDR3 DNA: TGTGCCAGCAGCCCTGAAATACCGACAGGGAGGGATACTGAAGCTTTCTTT. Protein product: CASSPEIPTGRDTEAFF. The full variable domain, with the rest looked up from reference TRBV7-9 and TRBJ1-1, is DTGVSQNPRHKITKRGQNVTFRCDPISEHNRLYWYRQTLGQGPEFLTYFQNEAQLEKSRLLSDRFSAERPKGSFSTLEIQRTEQGDSAMYLCASSPEIPTGRDTEAFFGQGTRLTVV.

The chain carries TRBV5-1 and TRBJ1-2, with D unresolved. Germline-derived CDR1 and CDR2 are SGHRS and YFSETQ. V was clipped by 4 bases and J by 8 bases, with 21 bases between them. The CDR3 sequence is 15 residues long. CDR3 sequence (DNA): TGCGCCAGCAGCCGCTATGTCGGCGGGTATAACGGCTACACCTTC. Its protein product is CASSRYVGGYNGYTF.

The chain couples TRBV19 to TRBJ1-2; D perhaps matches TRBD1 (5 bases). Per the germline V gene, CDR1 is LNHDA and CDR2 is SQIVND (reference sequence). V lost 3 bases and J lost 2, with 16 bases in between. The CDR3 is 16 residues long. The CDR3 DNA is TGTGCCAGTAGTATCGCCGGCGGGAGGGGCAACTATGGCTACACCTTC. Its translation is CASSIAGGRGNYGYTF.

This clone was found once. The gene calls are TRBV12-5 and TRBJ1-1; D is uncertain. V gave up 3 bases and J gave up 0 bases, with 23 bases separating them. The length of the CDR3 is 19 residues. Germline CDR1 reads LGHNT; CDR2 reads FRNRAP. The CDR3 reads CASGFLNDGRSRMNTEAFF. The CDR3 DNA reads TGTGCTAGTGGTTTTCTAAACGACGGGAGGAGCAGAATGAACACTGAAGCTTTCTTT.